The 22 T cell receptor beta chains listed next were all sequenced from one sample in a study of persistence of HIV-infected CD4 T cells. The stimulus was an HIV-1 Gag 15-mer peptide pool, approximately 0.93 ug/peptide/mL. Memory cells lacking CD40L and CD69 with high CD45RO were sorted. Sequencing used immunoSEQ version 4 in survey mode. Sequencing used immunoSEQ multiplex PCR; TCRdb keeps in-frame clones, though not all of them. In the table there are tens of thousands of clones, approximately 75% of which are singletons. Antigens for these TCRs are unknown. The source material was CD4+ T cells sorted from PBMCs after roughly 18-hour stimulation, sampled from a patient who received antiretroviral therapy. These receptors were obtained from an adult man with HIV who was CMV-seropositive.

The V and J genes are TRBV2 and TRBJ2-3; 9 bases map to TRBD1. J was trimmed by 8 bases and V by 6 bases; bases with no gene match: 6. Germline CDR1 is SNHLY and CDR2 is FYNNEI. The CDR3 covers 13 residues. The CDR3 bases are TGTGCCAGCAGCGGACAGGGGCACGTTACGCAGTATTTT. Translation: CASSGQGHVTQYF. Complete variable domain (other parts from reference TRBV2 and TRBJ2-3): EPEVTQTPSHQVTQMGQEVILRCVPISNHLYFYWYRQILGQKVEFLVSFYNNEISEKSEIFDDQFSVERPDGSNFTLKIRSTKLEDSAMYFCASSGQGHVTQYFGPGTRLTVL.

J is TRBJ2-3 and V is TRBV2; D remains unclear. CDR1 is SNHLY and CDR2 is FYNNEI in the germline V gene. The CDR3 consists of 15 residues. V dropped 4 bases and J dropped 8 bases, with 19 bases sitting between them. In nucleotides, the CDR3 is TGTGCCAGCAGTGCCGGGCCGTTAATCGATCCTACGCAGTATTTT. It specifies CASSAGPLIDPTQYF.

The J gene is TRBJ2-1, the V gene TRBV7-9; 9 nucleotides agree with TRBD2. J was trimmed by 6 bases and V by 3 bases; bases with no gene match: 12. Germline loops: CDR1 SEHNR, CDR2 FQNEAQ (reference sequence). There are 17 residues in the CDR3. CDR3 region: CASSFRLGLAWGNEQFF. The CDR3 coding sequence is TGTGCCAGCAGCTTTAGATTGGGACTAGCCTGGGGCAATGAGCAGTTCTTC.

This clone was observed a few times. This sequence joins TRBV3-1 (or the pseudogene TRBV3-2) and TRBJ2-7; TRBD1 matches 8 bases. Germline V gene sequence: CDR1 LGHDT, CDR2 YNNKEL (reference sequence). Trimming took 1 base from V and 5 from J; bases not matched to a gene: 7. This CDR3 has 15 residues. DNA for the CDR3: TGTGCCAGCAGCCAAGCTCAGGGGGCTAGGGACGAGCAGTACTTC. Translation gives CASSQAQGARDEQYF.

In this sample, this clone turned up once. The chain joins TRBV15 to TRBJ2-2, with D perhaps TRBD1 or TRBD2 (5 bases each). Trimming cost V 5 bases and J 3 bases, with 13 bases left between them. CDR1 LNHNV and CDR2 YYDKDF come from the germline V gene (reference sequence). The CDR3 sequence is 15 residues long. The DNA for the CDR3 is TGTGCCACCAGCGGCGAGGGGAAAGACACCGGGGAGCTGTTTTTT. The encoded protein is CATSGEGKDTGELFF.

The chain recombines TRBV9 with TRBJ1-4; no clear D gene. V lost 0 bases and J 2 bases, leaving 14 bases between the germline ends. The CDR3 has 17 amino acids. Germline V gives CDR1 SGDLS, CDR2 YYNGEE. CDR3 loop: CASSVDGRTATNEKLFF. For the CDR3, the DNA is TGTGCCAGCAGCGTAGACGGACGGACGGCGACTAATGAAAAACTGTTTTTT.

The J gene is TRBJ1-3, the V gene TRBV11-2; 8 bases match TRBD1. This CDR3 spans 18 amino acids. V shed 4 bases, J shed 4 bases, and the junction held 15 bases outside the gene matches. The germline CDR1 and CDR2 sequences are SGHAT and FQNNGV. The CDR3 loop is CASSSPRQGAYKGNTIYF. DNA for the CDR3: TGTGCCAGCAGCTCCCCGAGGCAGGGGGCTTATAAGGGAAACACCATATATTTT.

V is TRBV4-1 and J is TRBJ1-1; a weak D match, TRBD1 (6 bases). The germline V gene encodes CDR1 MGHRA and CDR2 YSYEKL. This CDR3 spans 14 amino acids. V dropped 0 bases and J dropped 7 bases, with 12 bases sitting between them. The CDR3 spells CASSQDRGLVEAFF. The CDR3 bases are TGCGCCAGCAGCCAAGACAGGGGTCTTGTTGAAGCTTTCTTT.

This clone came up a few times. The V and J genes are TRBV7-6 and TRBJ1-2; no reliable D call. The CDR3 runs to 15 residues. With 1 base removed from V and 7 bases from J, the gap between germline ends came to 16 bases. The V gene's germline CDR1 is SGHVS and CDR2 FNYEAQ. The CDR3 spells CASSLETGVLGGYTF. The CDR3 DNA follows: TGTGCCAGCAGCTTAGAAACCGGGGTTTTAGGTGGCTACACCTTC.

The V call is TRBV29-1, the J call TRBJ1-3; D gene uncertain. Germline loops: CDR1 SQVTM, CDR2 ANQGSEA. The CDR3 loop spans 12 amino acids. V dropped 4 bases and J dropped 6 bases, with 10 bases sitting between them. DNA for the CDR3: TGCAGCGTTGGGGAGGGCGCAAACACCATATATTTT. Residues: CSVGEGANTIYF.

A word on this clone: An end of the junction differs from the germline gene, which may be a read error. The chain links TRBV13 to TRBJ2-3, with D perhaps TRBD1 or TRBD2 (5 bases each). Germline V gene lookup returns CDR1 PRHDT and CDR2 FYEKMQ (reference sequence). CDR3 length equals 15 residues. The CDR3 DNA reads TGTGCCAGCAGTTTAGAGGGACCGAGCACAGATACGCAGTATTTT. Its translation is CASSLEGPSTDTQYF.

There are a few counts of this clone. The chain joins TRBV6-6 to TRBJ1-4, with D unclear. CDR1 is MNHNY, CDR2 SVGAGI, per germline (reference sequence). Between the trimmed V and J ends, which lost 7 bases and 3 bases, there was a span of 15 bases. The CDR3 has 15 residues. The CDR3 reads CASKPWADPNEKLFF. The CDR3 region has the DNA TGTGCCAGCAAGCCATGGGCAGACCCTAATGAAAAACTGTTTTTT.

The chain employs TRBV2 and TRBJ2-7; a possible D gene is TRBD1 (5 bases). The CDR3 covers 12 residues. V was clipped by 3 bases and J by 3 bases, with 6 bases between them. Per the germline V gene, CDR1 is SNHLY and CDR2 is FYNNEI. The CDR3 DNA follows: TGTGCCAGCAGTGAGCAGGGCTACGAGCAGTACTTC. This gives the protein CASSEQGYEQYF. Using reference TRBV2 and TRBJ2-7 for the parts outside the CDR3, the full variable domain is EPEVTQTPSHQVTQMGQEVILRCVPISNHLYFYWYRQILGQKVEFLVSFYNNEISEKSEIFDDQFSVERPDGSNFTLKIRSTKLEDSAMYFCASSEQGYEQYFGPGTRLTVT.

The chain uses TRBV18 and TRBJ1-2; D is perhaps TRBD1 (5 bases). The length of the CDR3 is 17 residues. With 4 bases removed from V and 4 bases from J, the gap between germline ends came to 22 bases. The germline V gene encodes CDR1 KGHSH and CDR2 LQKENI. The CDR3 DNA follows: TGTGCCAGCTCACTACCGTCGGGACCTGCACTACTCTATGGCTACACCTTC. Protein product: CASSLPSGPALLYGYTF.

The chain combines TRBV14 with TRBJ1-2; D unresolved. The CDR3 has 14 residues. Germline CDR1 SGHDN, CDR2 FVKESK. Trimming pared 6 bases from V and 2 bases from J, leaving 13 bases between. CDR3 residues: CASSPDGLNYGYTF. CDR3 DNA: TGTGCCAGCAGTCCCGACGGCCTAAACTATGGCTACACCTTC.

This chain joins TRBV18 and TRBJ1-1; TRBD1 matches at 8 bases. In germline, CDR1 is KGHSH, CDR2 LQKENI. This CDR3 has 15 amino acids. The V segment lost 4 bases and the J segment 3 bases; nucleotides outside the gene matches: 7. CDR3 coding DNA: TGTGCCAGCTCACGTACAGGGGGGCGGGACACTGAAGCTTTCTTT. Residues: CASSRTGGRDTEAFF.

V is TRBV6-1 and J is TRBJ2-1, with D perhaps matching TRBD2 (6 bases). The CDR3 contains 16 residues. The ends were cut back, 2 bases at V and 7 bases at J, with 18 bases in the middle. Germline CDR1 and CDR2: MNHNS and SASEGT. CDR3 residues: CASSETQGGWKNEQFF. CDR3 coding DNA: TGTGCCAGCAGTGAAACGCAGGGAGGATGGAAGAATGAGCAGTTCTTC.

The gene calls are TRBV28 and TRBJ1-2; tentative D call: TRBD1 (6 bases). The germline V and J ends were trimmed by 4 bases and 6 bases, with 18 bases remaining between them. CDR3 length: 15 amino acids. Per germline, CDR1 MDHEN and CDR2 SYDVKM. This chain's CDR3 is CASSSSGSGTNGYTF. The CDR3 DNA sequence: TGTGCCAGCAGTTCCTCCGGGTCAGGGACAAATGGCTACACCTTC.

There are a few counts of this clone. The genes are TRBV7-2 and TRBJ1-5; D is unresolved. There are 14 residues in the CDR3. Looked up from germline, CDR1 is SGHTA and CDR2 is FQGNSA. V lost 1 base, J lost 1 base, and 5 bases lay in between. The CDR3 loop reads CASSLGESNQPQHF. The CDR3 region has the DNA TGTGCCAGCAGCTTAGGGGAAAGCAATCAGCCCCAGCATTTT.

This clone was counted only a few times. The chain uses TRBV5-4 and TRBJ2-3; D call uncertain. V was trimmed by 0 bases and J by 1 base, leaving 12 bases between them. The V gene's germline CDR1 is SGHNT and CDR2 YYREEE (reference sequence). This CDR3 region has 16 residues. The CDR3: CASSLVGRVGTDTQYF. DNA for the CDR3: TGTGCCAGCAGCTTGGTCGGAAGGGTAGGCACAGATACGCAGTATTTT.

This sequence joins TRBV20-1 and TRBJ2-1, with D possibly TRBD1 on 5 matching bases. CDR1 is DFQATT, CDR2 SNEGSKA, per germline (reference sequence). V was shortened by 6 bases and J by 9 bases, with 12 bases between the two germline ends. The CDR3 runs 11 residues. In DNA, the CDR3 is TGCAGTGCACCGACAGTCAGTGAGCAGTTCTTC. Its protein is CSAPTVSEQFF.

J is TRBJ1-2 and V is TRBV5-5; D unclear. Trimming took off 0 bases at V and 3 bases at J, with 18 bases between the two ends. This CDR3 contains 17 residues. Germline lookup yields CDR1 SGHKS and CDR2 YYEKEE (reference sequence). The CDR3 nucleotides read TGTGCCAGCAGCTTGGGGGTGGCGGGCCCTCTGGACTATGGCTACACCTTC. Translating it yields CASSLGVAGPLDYGYTF.